These 21 T cell receptor beta chains came from one sample sequenced in a study of T-cell reconstitution after alpha-beta-depleted transplantation in children. The study's findings and limits: Where alpha-beta T cells came from about two months after transplant was reportedly several hundred expanded graft clones.

Preparing the TCRbeta library involved the use of unique molecular identifiers. TCRdb processed the PCR reads anew with MiXCR; each CDR3 protein has one entry. The sample includes tens of thousands of distinct CDR3 sequences, about 6% of them seen just once. These receptors have no identified antigens. The source material was peripheral blood, sampled 60 days after TCRalphabeta/CD19-depleted stem cell transplant. These receptors all come from a child under two years old who had a stem cell transplant for acute myeloid leukemia, so the T cells may come from the graft donor.

This clonotype has more than one count but fewer than ten. The chain is built from TRBV27 and TRBJ2-2, with 13 bases identical to TRBD2. The CDR3 has 16 residues. The germline V gene encodes CDR1 MNHEY and CDR2 SMNVEV (reference sequence). The J segment lost 4 bases and the V segment lost 7 bases, leaving 6 bases of the junction unmatched. CDR3 bases: TGTGCCAGCACCCACCGGACTAGCGGGAGCACCGGGGAGCTGTTTTTT. It yields the protein CASTHRTSGSTGELFF.

This chain uses TRBV13 with TRBJ2-1, with 14 bases lining up with TRBD2. This CDR3 has 20 residues. From germline, CDR1 is PRHDT and CDR2 FYEKMQ (reference sequence). J gave up 8 bases and V 1 base, and 16 bases lay outside the gene matches. The CDR3: CASSLVTSGRASDVCDEQFF. In DNA form, the CDR3 reads TGTGCCAGCAGCTTAGTGACTAGCGGGAGGGCCAGTGACGTTTGCGATGAGCAGTTCTTC.

This clonotype was observed many times. This rearrangement joins TRBV28 to TRBJ1-5, with 11 bases fitting TRBD1. CDR3 length: 21 residues. V gave up 5 bases and J gave up 0 bases; unmatched junction bases: 18. In germline, CDR1 is MDHEN, CDR2 SYDVKM. The CDR3 nucleotides are TGTGCCAGCAGTCACCCGGACAGGGGGCGCGGTGGTTGGCTTAGCAATCAGCCCCAGCATTTT. It specifies CASSHPDRGRGGWLSNQPQHF. Filled out from reference TRBV28 and TRBJ1-5, the complete variable domain reads DVKVTQSSRYLVKRTGEKVFLECVQDMDHENMFWYRQDPGLGLRLIYFSYDVKMKEKGDIPEGYSVSREKKERFSLILESASTNQTSMYLCASSHPDRGRGGWLSNQPQHFGDGTRLSIL.

In its sample, this clonotype was seen many times. The chain employs TRBV4-1 and TRBJ2-1; 8 bases are a match to TRBD2. CDR1 is MGHRA, CDR2 YSYEKL, per germline. This CDR3 has 15 residues. V shed 4 bases, J shed 6 bases, and the junction held 8 bases outside the gene matches. CDR3 nucleotides: TGCGCCAGCAGCCCGCTAGCGGGTCCGTCCAATGAGCAGTTCTTC. Translation: CASSPLAGPSNEQFF.

Ten or more counts support this clonotype. This rearrangement joins TRBV29-1 to TRBJ2-7; no clear D gene. There are 12 residues in the CDR3. CDR1 is SQVTM and CDR2 is ANQGSEA in the germline V gene. Trimming shortened V by 7 bases and J by 0 bases, and 10 bases separated the two germline ends. The CDR3 reads CSAGRSSYEQYF. The CDR3 nucleotides are TGCAGCGCTGGACGGAGCTCCTACGAGCAGTACTTC.

This clonotype occurred many times. The V gene is TRBV24-1, the J gene TRBJ2-5; tentatively, D is TRBD1 or TRBD2 (5 bases each). CDR3 size: 14 residues. CDR1 is KGHDR and CDR2 is SFDVKD in the germline V gene. Between the trimmed V and J ends, which lost 3 bases and 4 bases, there was a span of 11 bases. In DNA form, the CDR3 reads TGTGCCACCAGTGATCCCCGGGACGGAGAGACCCAGTACTTC. Protein sequence: CATSDPRDGETQYF.

This clonotype was observed many times. The J gene is TRBJ2-7, the V gene TRBV29-1; D perhaps matches TRBD1 (5 bases). Deletions cut 5 bases from V and 6 bases from J, with 14 bases between. Germline V gene data show CDR1 as SQVTM and CDR2 as ANQGSEA. The CDR3 has 12 residues. CDR3 nucleotides: TGCAGCGTTTCCTCCCCCCAGGGCGAGCAGTACTTC. As protein: CSVSSPQGEQYF.

This sequence joins TRBV10-3 and TRBJ1-1; D is ambiguous. Trimming cost V 2 bases and J 5 bases, with 3 bases left between them. Germline V gives CDR1 ENHRY, CDR2 SYGVKD. The CDR3 is made up of 11 amino acids. CDR3 nucleotide sequence: TGTGCCATCAGTGAGGGAACTGAAGCTTTCTTT. This encodes CAISEGTEAFF.

In its sample, this clonotype was seen many times. The chain carries TRBV10-3 and TRBJ2-7; D not certain. The CDR3 extends over 15 amino acids. V lost 2 bases and J lost 1, with 12 bases in between. Germline V gives CDR1 ENHRY, CDR2 SYGVKD. As DNA, the CDR3 is TGTGCCATCAGTGAGCGTAAGGTCATATCCTACGAGCAGTACTTC. Encoded protein: CAISERKVISYEQYF.

This chain connects TRBV7-9 to TRBJ2-1; 7 bases agree with TRBD2. Trimming took 5 bases from V and 9 from J; bases not matched to a gene: 10. Per the germline V gene, CDR1 is SEHNR and CDR2 is FQNEAQ (reference sequence). CDR3 length: 14 residues. CDR3 coding DNA: TGTGCCAGCAGCCCCAGGAGCGGGGTGGGTGAGCAGTTCTTC. It is translated as CASSPRSGVGEQFF.

The table lists this clonotype with many counts. The chain carries TRBV7-9 and TRBJ1-1, with a tentative D call TRBD1 (6 bases). The CDR3 has 12 residues. CDR1 is SEHNR and CDR2 is FQNEAQ in the germline V gene (reference sequence). The ends were cut back, 5 bases at V and 4 bases at J, with 8 bases in the middle. The DNA of the CDR3 is TGTGCCAGCAGCCGGGGGCCCACTGAAGCTTTCTTT. Protein product: CASSRGPTEAFF.

The table lists this clonotype with a few counts. The V call is TRBV6-6, the J call TRBJ1-1; D is uncertain. CDR3 size: 13 residues. Germline V gives CDR1 MNHNY, CDR2 SVGAGI (reference sequence). V lost 6 bases, J lost 0 bases, and 8 bases lay in between. CDR3 in amino acids: CASSQLLNTEAFF. CDR3 DNA sequence: TGTGCCAGCAGCCAACTATTGAACACTGAAGCTTTCTTT.

This clonotype was picked up many times. The genes are TRBV6-2 or TRBV6-3 and TRBJ2-5; unclear D gene. V gave up 2 bases and J gave up 4 bases, with 8 bases separating them. The CDR3 runs to 13 residues. Germline V gene data show CDR1 as MNHEY and CDR2 as SVGEGT. For the CDR3, the DNA is TGTGCCAGCAGTTACAGGGAAGGAGAGACCCAGTACTTC. Translating gives CASSYREGETQYF.

The sample holds many counts of this clonotype. The CDR3 is CASSQYQGPYGYTF. For the CDR3, the DNA is TGTGCCAGCAGCCAATATCAGGGGCCCTATGGCTACACCTTC. The chain employs TRBV14 and TRBJ1-2; a possible D gene is TRBD1 (6 bases). Germline CDR1 reads SGHDN; CDR2 reads FVKESK. The CDR3 extends over 14 amino acids. The V gene lost 2 bases and the J gene lost 4 bases, with 11 bases spanning the gap.

This clonotype was recorded many times. As DNA, the CDR3 is TGTGCCAGCAGCCACCGACTCGCTTGGAGGGACGAGCAGTACTTC. This codes for CASSHRLAWRDEQYF. The chain employs TRBV6-2 or TRBV6-3 and TRBJ2-7; D possibly corresponds to TRBD2 (6 bases). This CDR3 comprises 15 residues. CDR1 is MNHEY, CDR2 SVGEGT, per germline. Trimming pared 6 bases from V and 5 bases from J, leaving 20 bases between.

This clonotype was found many times. The chain couples TRBV4-3 to TRBJ2-4, with D possibly TRBD1 on 5 matching bases. The ends were cut back, 1 base at V and 0 bases at J, with 19 bases in the middle. This CDR3 region has 19 residues. Germline V lookup: CDR1 LGHNA, CDR2 YSLEER. CDR3 sequence (DNA): TGCGCCAGCAGCCAAGCAGCAGTAAGGGGCACTGTAGCCAAAAACATTCAGTACTTC. It codes for CASSQAAVRGTVAKNIQYF.

This clonotype was detected ten times or more. The V and J genes are TRBV4-3 and TRBJ2-3; D remains unclear. V was shortened by 0 bases and J by 6 bases, with 13 bases between the two germline ends. The germline V gene encodes CDR1 LGHNA and CDR2 YSLEER. The CDR3 runs 15 residues. The CDR3 region is CASSQEFRATDTQYF. The CDR3 DNA sequence: TGCGCCAGCAGCCAAGAATTCCGAGCGACGGATACGCAGTATTTT.

This clonotype was counted ten times or more. The chain uses TRBV20-1 and TRBJ1-2; 7 bases are a match to TRBD1. The CDR3 runs 16 residues. In germline, CDR1 is DFQATT, CDR2 SNEGSKA (reference sequence). V lost 4 bases and J lost 3; bases outside the gene matches: 14. The CDR3 region has the DNA TGCAGTGCTATTGACAGGGACCGGTGGGTTGACTATGGCTACACCTTC. As protein: CSAIDRDRWVDYGYTF.

The chain employs TRBV5-3 and TRBJ2-1, with TRBD2 identical over 10 bases. TRBV5-3 is treated as an ORF (open reading frame) with a function not yet certain. CDR3 length: 17 residues. Trimming cost V 8 bases and J 6 bases; bases outside gene matches: 17. This CDR3 is CARLSPHTSGKFNEQFF. The CDR3 DNA reads as TGTGCCAGGCTATCACCCCATACTAGCGGGAAGTTCAATGAGCAGTTCTTC.

This clonotype is medium-sized (0.01 to 0.1%) by share. This sequence joins TRBV15 and TRBJ2-7; D possibly corresponds to TRBD2 (6 bases). This CDR3 has 13 amino acids. From germline, CDR1 is LNHNV and CDR2 YYDKDF (reference sequence). Trimming removed 1 base from V and 3 bases from J, with 7 bases in between. The CDR3 DNA is TGTGCCACCAGCAGAGGGGAGGACTACGAGCAGTACTTC. Protein sequence: CATSRGEDYEQYF.

At least ten counts were recorded for this clonotype. In DNA, the CDR3 is TGTGCCAGCAGTGACCCCGTAAGAACTAATGAAAAACTGTTTTTT. Protein product: CASSDPVRTNEKLFF. This chain links TRBV25-1 with TRBJ1-4; D gene ambiguous. The V and J ends lost 3 bases and 1 base respectively, with 9 bases between them. CDR3 size: 15 residues. CDR1 and CDR2 from the germline V gene are MGHDK and SYGVNS.